The entry below gives a single TCR beta chain sequence along with its context. V was shortened by 6 bases and J by 4 bases, with 7 bases between the two germline ends. This CDR3 contains 10 residues. Per germline, CDR1 SQVTM and CDR2 ANQGSEA. This entry comes from a study of blood T cell repertoires in COVID-19. Overall study context: The United States, Italy and Spain supplied acute and convalescent COVID-19 samples.

Measured with immunoSEQ multiplex PCR; TCRdb has only the in-frame clones, and not every one. The sample comprises around 75,000 clones, 84% of which are singletons, and roughly 13% rests with the top ten. This TCR came from a man aged 45 to 65 with COVID-19, enrolled during active disease. This chain links TRBV29-1 with TRBJ2-7, with unresolved D. The sequencing input was peripheral blood. The CDR3 reads CSVLTYEQYF. The CDR3 DNA is TGCAGCGTCTTAACTTACGAGCAGTACTTC.